This T cell receptor (beta chain) was sequenced for a study of blood T cell repertoires in COVID-19. The assay was immunoSEQ multiplex PCR, and TCRdb's table has in-frame clones only and misses some. Among some 180,000 clones listed, about 80% were seen once. The CDR3 consists of 13 residues. V was trimmed by 5 bases and J by 2 bases, leaving 10 bases between them. CDR1 and CDR2 from the germline V gene are SGHNT and YYREEE (reference sequence). Cohort assignment relied on participant-reported clinical history. The TCR sequence derives from a woman aged 70-85 years in a cohort exposed to, infected with or recovered from COVID-19 (not recorded which). This rearrangement joins TRBV5-4 to TRBJ1-2; D gene ambiguous. Sequencing used PBMCs or T cells enriched from blood (not recorded which). The CDR3 nucleotides are TGTGCCAGCAGTCTGCGGCAGAACTATGGCTACACCTTC. It translates to CASSLRQNYGYTF.